This T cell receptor (beta chain) was observed in a study of graft-versus-host responses after intestinal transplantation. Trimming left V 2 bases short and J 11 bases short, with 10 bases between. CDR1 and CDR2 (germline): MNHNY, SVGAGI (reference sequence). There are 11 residues in the CDR3. Repertoires were generated with immunoSEQ multiplex PCR, while TCRdb's copy carries only in-frame clones and drops some. Of about 40,000 clones in the sample, about 90% were seen once. The source was PBMCs, collected approximately 300 days after intestinal transplant. This rearrangement joins TRBV6-6 to TRBJ2-7; D possibly matches TRBD1 or TRBD2 (5 bases each). The TCR originated in a human patient who received an intestinal transplant, so some T cells may come from the graft donor. As DNA, the CDR3 is TGTGCCAGCAGTTACGGGACCGTAGAGTACTTC. As protein: CASSYGTVEYF.